This T cell receptor beta chain came from a study of T cell clonotyping in hematopoietic cell transplantation. This CDR3 comprises 13 residues. Germline assignment: CDR1 ENHRY and CDR2 SYGVKD. V was pared by 8 bases and J by 7 bases, with 9 bases of the junction left unmatched. The study's findings and limits: Graft donor and pretransplant recipient Inverse Simpson Index values predicted broader posttransplant TCR diversity. CD4 and CD8 repertoire contributions could not be separated without sorting. After transplant, recipient diversity fell while pathologically expanded clonotypes grew through day 180.

For this clone: Its antigen is currently unknown.

The repertoire was sequenced with immunoSEQ multiplex PCR; TCRdb's copy has only in-frame clones and lacks some. The sample contains 30,000 to 45,000 clones, approximately 89% of which appear only once. Sequencing was done on a sample of peripheral blood mononuclear cells. The clonotype originates from a woman aged 40 to 55 in good health. Some clones in this sample may be carry-over from other donors' samples. The chain joins TRBV10-3 to TRBJ1-2, with 8 bases fitting TRBD1. CDR3 nucleotide sequence: TGTGCCATCGCGGAGGACAGGGAGGGTGGCTACACCTTC. Its protein is CAIAEDREGGYTF.